This T cell receptor (beta chain) was captured by sequencing in a study of blood T cell repertoires in COVID-19 (TCRdb year 2020). About the study as a whole: Samples covering the acute and convalescent phases of COVID-19 were provided by collaborators in the United States, Italy and Spain. The prospective study material was composed of cDNA or gDNA derived from T cells, B-cell-depleted T cells, or PBMCs. Subjects who had been exposed to COVID-19, were actively infected with it, or had recovered from it provided the deeply sampled blood TCRbeta repertoires that made up the dataset. A freely available public database, intended as a resource for researchers studying the immune response to SARS-CoV-2, is where the repertoires were released. The samples were drawn from two sources: the first 160 participants of the ongoing ImmuneRACE study, and 1,200 or so subjects contributed by 6 global collaborators. The sample metadata nearly always contained a de-identified subject ID, COVID-19 status, age in years and sex. Where available, HLA class I and class II types were taken from metadata supplied by the sample provider and were not determined by assay-based typing.

The collaborating institutions used their own protocols to collect whole blood in K2EDTA tubes. For TCRbeta analysis, collaborator samples were shipped as frozen whole blood, as isolated PBMCs, or as DNA extracted from either sample type. From its cysteine to its phenylalanine, the CDR3 spans 13 amino acids. Solely the CDR3 DNA is kept, with 39 bases framed from the first base. According to the germline V gene (reference sequence), CDR1 reads GTSNPN and CDR2 reads SVGIG. Germline trimming: 4 bases from V, 1 base from J; junction bases outside gene matches: 3. TCRbeta CDR3 regions were amplified from genomic DNA by means of the immunoSEQ Assay, a bias-controlled multiplex PCR. As for the authors' bioinformatics: The number of nucleated cells in each sample was estimated from the amplification of reference gene primers within the assay. To quantify the absolute abundance of each unique TCRbeta CDR3 rearrangement, sequence reads were collapsed and filtered. For each sample, productive Simpson clonality was calculated by taking the square root of Simpson's diversity index across productive rearrangements. Sourced from immuneACCESS, this table was stored by TCRdb with only in-frame sequences that have V and J called. A share of the clones is absent; for the studies checked, an unresolved V gene accounts for under half, and the remainder has no known explanation. V and J calls and clone size are copied from that table; D and trimming were computed from the DNA. The sample table contains some 120,000 clones; only one count was recorded for about 80% of them. The top ten constitute over 15% of the sample.

Summary of the overall study and its limitations: The amount of clinical and demographic metadata varied by source and participant and was provided uncurated.

Concerning this clone: There is no known antigen for this receptor. Per-base quality was not reported, and no clone a single base away is much larger than it.

The sequence derives from a woman aged 45 to 65 with acute or convalescent COVID-19. The rearrangement joined TRBV30 to TRBJ1-1; 7 bases in between match TRBD1. Sequencing was carried out using peripheral blood. The nucleotides read TGTGCCTGGAACGGACAGGCGAACACTGAAGCTTTCTTT. This translates into CAWNGQANTEAFF.